This TCR beta chain was documented in a study of naive and memory T cell subsets. This clonotype was picked up a small number of times. The antigen remains undetermined. The germline CDR1 and CDR2 sequences are MDHEN and SYDVKM. The CDR3 spans 15 residues. The V gene lost 4 bases and the J gene lost 0 bases, with 13 bases spanning the gap. Whole-study results and caveats: A few larger clonotypes appeared in naive repertoires, especially CD8, possibly memory cells re-expressing CD45RA.

Cells stained for CD3, CD4, CD8, CD45RA and CD27 were sorted into four subsets. The beta constant-region primer was an equimolar mix of two oligonucleotides covering TRBC1 and TRBC2. Nested alpha and beta constant-region primers with the SP2 primer drove four PCR rounds on ligated cDNA. TCRdb re-analysed the UMI-ligation and nested PCR reads in MiXCR, keeping a single row per CDR3 protein. This sample has about 140,000 distinct CDR3 sequences, with about a fifth found just once. This chain connects TRBV28 to TRBJ2-7; a possible D gene is TRBD1 (5 bases). This receptor was identified in a human donor in good health. The sequenced material came from naive CD8+ T cells from blood. The CDR3 DNA reads as TGTGCCAGCAGTTCGGACACAGCAAACTCCTACGAGCAGTACTTC. This codes for CASSSDTANSYEQYF.